This TCR beta chain was identified in a study of blood T cell repertoires in COVID-19 (dated by TCRdb to 2018 to 2021). The study in broad terms: The collaborator samples originated in the United States, Italy and Spain and spanned the acute and convalescent phases of COVID-19. The prospective study material was composed of cDNA or gDNA derived from T cells, B-cell-depleted T cells, or PBMCs. Subjects who had been exposed to COVID-19, were actively infected with it, or had recovered from it provided the deeply sampled blood TCRbeta repertoires that made up the dataset. The repertoires were released in a freely available public database meant as a resource for research on the immune response to SARS-CoV-2. The samples were drawn from the first 160 participants of the ongoing ImmuneRACE study and from more than 1,000 subjects provided by 6 global collaborators. Sample metadata almost always included a de-identified subject ID, COVID-19 status, age in years and sex. HLA class I and class II types, where available, came from metadata supplied by the sample provider rather than from assay-based typing.

The CDR3, from cysteine to phenylalanine, totals 16 residues. Kept here is only the CDR3 DNA, which spans 48 bases and is read in frame from base 1. V loses 0 bases, J loses 0 bases, and the germline ends lie 10 bases apart. Sequences SGDLS (CDR1) and YYNGEE (CDR2) are obtained from the germline V gene. Whole blood was collected in K2EDTA tubes by collaborating institutions according to the institutions' own protocols. Collaborator samples were shipped for TCRbeta analysis as frozen whole blood, isolated PBMCs, or DNA extracted from either sample type. The immunoSEQ Assay, a bias-controlled multiplex PCR, was used to amplify TCRbeta CDR3 regions from genomic DNA. The paper's processing steps were these. Within the assay, amplification of reference gene primers was used to estimate how many nucleated cells each sample contained. To quantify the absolute abundance of each unique TCRbeta CDR3 rearrangement, sequence reads were collapsed and filtered. Productive Simpson clonality was computed per sample as the square root of Simpson's diversity index over productive rearrangements. The clones in this table, taken by TCRdb from immuneACCESS, are in-frame only. Not every clone is retained; where verified, under half of the shortfall comes from an unresolved V gene, and the cause of the rest is unknown. V and J calls plus clone size are reproduced from that table; the DNA served to infer D and trimming. In all, the sample holds about 50,000 clones, and 75% to 90% of those were seen once. About 6% of the sample rests with the top ten.

Note on this clone: No cognate antigen has been identified for it. No much larger clone exists at a distance of one base, and base qualities are not known.

Beyond this particular receptor, the publication reports: Clinical and demographic metadata were provided uncurated, with the amount varying by source and participant.

The receptor chain draws on TRBV9 and TRBJ2-1; TRBD2 is a weak D gene call, 5 bases matching. Sequenced sample: peripheral blood. This receptor was obtained from a man in his 60s with acute or convalescent COVID-19. The sequenced DNA is TGTGCCAGCAGCGTAGTCGGACTGAACTCCTACAATGAGCAGTTCTTC. Translation gives CASSVVGLNSYNEQFF. Full variable domain (CDR3 extended with the reference TRBV9 and TRBJ2-1 proteins): DSGVTQTPKHLITATGQRVTLRCSPRSGDLSVYWYQQSLDQGLQFLIQYYNGEERAKGNILERFSAQQFPDLHSELNLSSLELGDSALYFCASSVVGLNSYNEQFFGPGTRLTVL.